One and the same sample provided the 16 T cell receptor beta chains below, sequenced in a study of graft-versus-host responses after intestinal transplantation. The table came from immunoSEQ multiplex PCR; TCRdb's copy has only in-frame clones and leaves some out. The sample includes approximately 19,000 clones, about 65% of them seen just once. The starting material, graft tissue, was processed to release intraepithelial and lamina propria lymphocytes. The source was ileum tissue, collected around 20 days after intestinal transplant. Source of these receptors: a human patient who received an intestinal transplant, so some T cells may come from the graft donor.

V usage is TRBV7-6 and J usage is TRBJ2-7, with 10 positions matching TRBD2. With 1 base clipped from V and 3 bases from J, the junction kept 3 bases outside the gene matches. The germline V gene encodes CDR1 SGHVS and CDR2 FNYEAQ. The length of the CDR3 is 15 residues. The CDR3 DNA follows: TGTGCCAGCAGCTTAGAGGCTAGCGGGGGCTACGAGCAGTACTTC. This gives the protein CASSLEASGGYEQYF.

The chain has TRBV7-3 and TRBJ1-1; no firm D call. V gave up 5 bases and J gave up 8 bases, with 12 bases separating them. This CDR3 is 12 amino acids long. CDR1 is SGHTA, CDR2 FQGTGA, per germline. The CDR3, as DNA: TGTGCCAGCAGCCGACCCGACGGGGAAGCTTTCTTT. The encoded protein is CASSRPDGEAFF.

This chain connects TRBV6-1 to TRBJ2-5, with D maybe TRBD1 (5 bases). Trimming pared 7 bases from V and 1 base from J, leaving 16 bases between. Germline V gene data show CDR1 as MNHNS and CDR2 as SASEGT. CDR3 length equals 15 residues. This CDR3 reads CASKKSRDIQETQYF. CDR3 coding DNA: TGTGCCAGCAAAAAATCCAGGGATATCCAAGAGACCCAGTACTTC.

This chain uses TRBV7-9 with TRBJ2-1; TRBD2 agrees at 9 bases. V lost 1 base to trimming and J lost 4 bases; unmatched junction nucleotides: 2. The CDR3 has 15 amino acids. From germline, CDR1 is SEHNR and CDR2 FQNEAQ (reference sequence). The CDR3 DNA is TGTGCCAGCAGCTTAGGGACTAGCGCGTACAATGAGCAGTTCTTC. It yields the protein CASSLGTSAYNEQFF.

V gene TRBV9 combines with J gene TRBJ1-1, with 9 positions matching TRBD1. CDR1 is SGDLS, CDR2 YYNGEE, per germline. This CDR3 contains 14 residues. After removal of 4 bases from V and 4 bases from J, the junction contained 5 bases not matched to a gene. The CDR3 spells CASSPGQGTTEAFF. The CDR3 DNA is TGTGCCAGCAGCCCGGGACAGGGAACCACTGAAGCTTTCTTT.

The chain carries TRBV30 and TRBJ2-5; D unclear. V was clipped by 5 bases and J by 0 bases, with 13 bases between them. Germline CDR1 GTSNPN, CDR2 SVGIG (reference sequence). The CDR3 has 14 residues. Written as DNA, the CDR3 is TGTGCCTGGGGCCGGTCCAGCGACCAAGAGACCCAGTACTTC. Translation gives CAWGRSSDQETQYF.

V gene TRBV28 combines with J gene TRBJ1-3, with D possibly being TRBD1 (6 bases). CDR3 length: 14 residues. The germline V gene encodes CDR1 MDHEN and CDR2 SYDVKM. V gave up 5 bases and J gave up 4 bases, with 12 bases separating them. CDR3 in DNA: TGTGCCAGCAGTAACCAGGGGTTAGGAAACACCATATATTTT. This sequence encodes CASSNQGLGNTIYF.

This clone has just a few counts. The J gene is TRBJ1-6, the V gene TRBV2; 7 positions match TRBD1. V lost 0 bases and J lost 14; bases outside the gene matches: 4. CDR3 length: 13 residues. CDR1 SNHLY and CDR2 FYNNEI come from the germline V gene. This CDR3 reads CASSEAQGITLHF. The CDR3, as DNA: TGTGCCAGCAGTGAAGCACAGGGGATCACCCTCCACTTT. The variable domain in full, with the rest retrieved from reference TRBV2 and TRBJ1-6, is EPEVTQTPSHQVTQMGQEVILRCVPISNHLYFYWYRQILGQKVEFLVSFYNNEISEKSEIFDDQFSVERPDGSNFTLKIRSTKLEDSAMYFCASSEAQGITLHFGNGTRLTVT.

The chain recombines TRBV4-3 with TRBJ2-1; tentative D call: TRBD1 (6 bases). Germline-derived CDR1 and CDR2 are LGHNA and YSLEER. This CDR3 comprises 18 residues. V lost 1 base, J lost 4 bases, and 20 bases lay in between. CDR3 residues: CASSQGPGAPSDYNEQFF. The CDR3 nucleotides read TGCGCCAGCAGCCAAGGTCCAGGGGCCCCTTCCGATTACAATGAGCAGTTCTTC.

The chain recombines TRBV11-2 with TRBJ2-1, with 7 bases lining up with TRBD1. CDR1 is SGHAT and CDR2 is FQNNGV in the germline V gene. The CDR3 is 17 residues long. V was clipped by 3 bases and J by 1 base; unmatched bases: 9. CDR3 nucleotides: TGTGCCAGCAGCTTGGGACGGACAGGCAGGTCCTACAATGAGCAGTTCTTC. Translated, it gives CASSLGRTGRSYNEQFF.

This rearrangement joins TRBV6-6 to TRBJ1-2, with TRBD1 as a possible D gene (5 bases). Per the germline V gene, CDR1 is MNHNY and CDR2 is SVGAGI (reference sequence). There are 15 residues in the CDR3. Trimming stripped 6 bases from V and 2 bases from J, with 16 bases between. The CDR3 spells CASRPWGTLNYGYTF. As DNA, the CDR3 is TGTGCCAGCAGACCCTGGGGCACACTCAACTATGGCTACACCTTC.

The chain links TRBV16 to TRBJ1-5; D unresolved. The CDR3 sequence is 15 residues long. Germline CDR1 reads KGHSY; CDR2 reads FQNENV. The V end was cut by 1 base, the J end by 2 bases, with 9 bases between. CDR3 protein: CASSQFEIGNQPQHF. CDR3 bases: TGTGCCAGCAGCCAATTCGAAATAGGCAATCAGCCCCAGCATTTT.

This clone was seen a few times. CDR3 region: CASSLLAGDTDTQYF. CDR3 bases: TGTGCCAGCAGCTTACTAGCGGGAGACACAGATACGCAGTATTTT. The V call is TRBV11-2, the J call TRBJ2-3; 10 bases line up with TRBD2. Per germline, CDR1 SGHAT and CDR2 FQNNGV. Trimming removed 2 bases from V and 2 bases from J; junction bases left unmatched: 1. The CDR3 totals 15 residues.

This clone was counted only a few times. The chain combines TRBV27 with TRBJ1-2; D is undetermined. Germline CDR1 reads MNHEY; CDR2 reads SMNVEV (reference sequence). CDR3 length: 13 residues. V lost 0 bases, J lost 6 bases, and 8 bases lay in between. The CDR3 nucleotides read TGTGCCAGCAGTTTATCCACAGTGAATGGCTACACCTTC. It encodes CASSLSTVNGYTF.

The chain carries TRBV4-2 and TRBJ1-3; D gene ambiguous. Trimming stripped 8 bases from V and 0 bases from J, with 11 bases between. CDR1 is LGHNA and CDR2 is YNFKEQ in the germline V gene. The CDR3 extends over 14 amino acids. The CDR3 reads CASAVGFSGNTIYF. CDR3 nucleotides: TGTGCCAGCGCAGTGGGCTTCTCTGGAAACACCATATATTTT.

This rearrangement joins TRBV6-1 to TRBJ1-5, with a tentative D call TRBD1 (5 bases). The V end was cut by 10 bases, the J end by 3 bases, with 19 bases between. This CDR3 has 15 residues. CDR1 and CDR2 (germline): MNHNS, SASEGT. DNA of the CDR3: TGTGCCACCGCGAGTAATTGGGGCTACAATCAGCCCCAGCATTTT. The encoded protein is CATASNWGYNQPQHF.